A single sample is the source of the 26 T cell receptor beta chains below, sequenced in a study of cytomegalovirus exposure and HLA in healthy donors. PCR involved 60 Vbeta and 13 Jbeta primers. The repertoire was sequenced with immunoSEQ multiplex PCR; TCRdb's copy has only in-frame clones and lacks some. The sample has roughly 140,000 clones, 82% seen once. Sequencing was performed on PBMCs. These receptors were collected from a woman between 45 and 60 years old in good health and CMV-seropositive.

The CDR3 is CASSLVGASYEQYF. Here the CDR3 DNA reads TGTGCCAGCAGCTTAGTAGGGGCCTCCTACGAGCAGTACTTC. This sequence joins TRBV7-9 and TRBJ2-7, with a possible D match to TRBD1 (5 bases). The V and J ends lost 1 base and 0 bases respectively, with 7 bases between them. Germline values: CDR1 SEHNR, CDR2 FQNEAQ (reference sequence). There are 14 residues in the CDR3. The whole variable domain, filled in from reference TRBV7-9 and TRBJ2-7, reads DTGVSQNPRHKITKRGQNVTFRCDPISEHNRLYWYRQTLGQGPEFLTYFQNEAQLEKSRLLSDRFSAERPKGSFSTLEIQRTEQGDSAMYLCASSLVGASYEQYFGPGTRLTVT.

This clone was counted only a few times. The V gene is TRBV10-1, the J gene TRBJ2-5, with a weak D call TRBD1 (5 bases). The CDR3 length is 13 residues. Germline V lookup: CDR1 WNHNN, CDR2 SYGVQD (reference sequence). Deletions cut 3 bases from V and 4 bases from J, with 9 bases between. This CDR3 reads CASSESGSETQYF. The CDR3 coding sequence is TGCGCCAGCAGTGAATCAGGGTCAGAGACCCAGTACTTC.

This chain links TRBV5-1 with TRBJ1-2; the D is unclear. CDR3 length: 14 residues. Trimming removed 1 base from V and 2 bases from J, with 9 bases in between. The germline V gene encodes CDR1 SGHRS and CDR2 YFSETQ. The DNA for the CDR3 is TGCGCCAGCAGCTTGTCCGCGCTAAACTATGGCTACACCTTC. Its translation: CASSLSALNYGYTF.

The chain links TRBV13 to TRBJ2-7, with D perhaps TRBD1 (6 bases). The V and J ends lost 6 bases and 3 bases respectively, with 12 bases between them. The CDR3 runs 13 residues. Germline V gene data show CDR1 as PRHDT and CDR2 as FYEKMQ (reference sequence). DNA of the CDR3: TGTGCCAGCAGGGGGGACACGGACTACGAGCAGTACTTC. It encodes CASRGDTDYEQYF.

In this sample, this clone turned up a few times. The chain links TRBV6-6 to TRBJ2-6; a weak D match, TRBD1 (6 bases). Germline CDR1 reads MNHNY; CDR2 reads SVGAGI (reference sequence). V dropped 2 bases and J dropped 2 bases, with 7 bases sitting between them. The CDR3 loop spans 15 amino acids. CDR3 bases: TGTGCCAGCAGTTACGAGGGGGCTGGGGCCAACGTCCTGACTTTC. Protein product: CASSYEGAGANVLTF.

This chain connects TRBV10-2 to TRBJ1-1; D is unresolved. The germline V and J ends were trimmed by 3 bases and 4 bases, with 12 bases remaining between them. There are 14 residues in the CDR3. Germline-derived CDR1 and CDR2 are WSHSY and SAAADI. The DNA of the CDR3 is TGCGCCAGCAGTGAAGAGGGAAGGAGCACTGAAGCTTTCTTT. Translated, it gives CASSEEGRSTEAFF.

As for this clone: A read error may produce the germline difference seen at one junction end. The V gene is TRBV9, the J gene TRBJ1-6; 9 bases are a match to TRBD1. Germline values: CDR1 SGDLS, CDR2 YYNGEE. This CDR3 is built from 15 residues. The DNA for the CDR3 is TGTGCCAACAGCTCCGGGACAGGGCAAGGTTCACCCCTCCACTTT. This translates into CANSSGTGQGSPLHF.

The chain is built from TRBV27 and TRBJ2-7, with D possibly being TRBD2 (5 bases). Germline CDR1 MNHEY, CDR2 SMNVEV (reference sequence). Trimming removed 5 bases at V and 2 bases at J, with 10 bases between. This CDR3 spans 13 amino acids. The CDR3 here is CASSIGIPYEQYF. In DNA form, the CDR3 reads TGTGCCAGCAGTATCGGGATTCCCTACGAGCAGTACTTC.

The chain uses TRBV9 and TRBJ2-2, with 7 nucleotides matching TRBD2. Trimming took 0 bases from V and 6 from J; bases not matched to a gene: 5. This CDR3 has 15 residues. Germline V CDR1 and CDR2: SGDLS, YYNGEE. The CDR3 region is CASSVGEGRAGELFF. The CDR3 bases are TGTGCCAGCAGCGTAGGCGAAGGGAGGGCCGGGGAGCTGTTTTTT.

The chain joins TRBV18 to TRBJ1-2; D might be TRBD1 (6 bases). The CDR3 sequence is 15 residues long. Germline loops: CDR1 KGHSH, CDR2 LQKENI. With 3 bases removed from V and 5 bases from J, the gap between germline ends came to 16 bases. CDR3 residues: CASSPIRTESYGYTF. CDR3 bases: TGTGCCAGCTCACCCATTAGGACAGAGTCTTATGGCTACACCTTC.

The chain uses TRBV9 and TRBJ2-1; TRBD2 is a possible D gene (6 bases). The CDR3 consists of 13 residues. Trimming removed 4 bases at V and 6 bases at J, with 11 bases between. Per the germline V gene, CDR1 is SGDLS and CDR2 is YYNGEE. DNA for the CDR3: TGTGCCAGCAGCCCCAGACTAGTCAATGAGCAGTTCTTC. It yields the protein CASSPRLVNEQFF.

About this clone itself: The sample carries other DNA sequences with the same CDR3. The chain couples TRBV7-9 to TRBJ2-3; TRBD2 agrees at 8 bases. This CDR3 has 15 residues. J lost 1 base, V lost 6 bases, and 6 bases had no gene match. The germline V gene has CDR1 SEHNR and CDR2 FQNEAQ (reference sequence). Here the CDR3 DNA reads TGTGCCAGCAGTCTCGAAGCGGGGGGCACAGATACGCAGTATTTT. Translation: CASSLEAGGTDTQYF.

The chain joins TRBV6-6 to TRBJ2-7; D is perhaps TRBD1 (6 bases). The ends were cut back, 5 bases at V and 3 bases at J, with 14 bases in the middle. The germline gives CDR1 MNHNY, CDR2 SVGAGI (reference sequence). The CDR3 extends over 14 amino acids. The CDR3 nucleotides are TGTGCCAGCAGTGACAGGTCGCGCTTCTACGAGCAGTACTTC. Its translation is CASSDRSRFYEQYF.

This chain connects TRBV10-3 to TRBJ2-2, with a tentative D call TRBD2 (6 bases). V was trimmed by 10 bases and J by 3 bases, leaving 18 bases between them. This CDR3 comprises 15 residues. Germline CDR1 and CDR2: ENHRY and SYGVKD. Here the CDR3 reads CATRARAGDTGELFF. The CDR3 DNA sequence: TGTGCCACCCGGGCCCGAGCGGGCGACACCGGGGAGCTGTTTTTT.

The chain carries TRBV19 and TRBJ2-2; 7 bases agree with TRBD1. V shed 7 bases, J shed 5 bases, and the junction held 7 bases outside the gene matches. This CDR3 has 14 residues. Germline V lookup: CDR1 LNHDA, CDR2 SQIVND (reference sequence). CDR3 bases: TGTGCCAGTACCCCGGGACAGCTGACCGGGGAGCTGTTTTTT. As protein: CASTPGQLTGELFF.

This chain links TRBV30 with TRBJ1-6, with TRBD1 identical over 7 bases. The length of the CDR3 is 14 residues. From germline, CDR1 is GTSNPN and CDR2 SVGIG (reference sequence). Trimming cost V 2 bases and J 7 bases; bases outside gene matches: 5. The CDR3 bases are TGTGCCTGGAGTCGACAGGGAAGGAATTCACCCCTCCACTTT. Its protein is CAWSRQGRNSPLHF.

This sequence joins TRBV5-8 and TRBJ1-5; D unclear. Trimming stripped 1 base from V and 3 bases from J, with 17 bases between. Germline V gene data show CDR1 as SGHTS and CDR2 as YDEGEE. The CDR3 contains 17 residues. DNA for the CDR3: TGTGCCAGCAGCTTGCCTACCCCTGAGGGCCCCAATCAGCCCCAGCATTTT. Protein sequence: CASSLPTPEGPNQPQHF.

The V and J genes are TRBV5-6 and TRBJ1-4, with 7 bases that match TRBD1. The CDR3 contains 13 residues. Germline assignment: CDR1 SGHDT and CDR2 YYEEEE. The junction had 4 bases not matched to a gene; V was cut back by 7 bases and J by 4 bases. The chain's CDR3 is CASRGQLNEKLFF. The CDR3 DNA follows: TGTGCCAGCCGGGGACAGCTTAATGAAAAACTGTTTTTT.

This clone was counted only a few times. CDR3 in DNA: TGTGCCAGCAGCCCAACGGGGGGTGGCTCCTACAATGAGCAGTTCTTC. Encoded protein: CASSPTGGGSYNEQFF. The chain uses TRBV5-4 and TRBJ2-1; 7 bases map to TRBD2. Germline CDR1 SGHNT, CDR2 YYREEE (reference sequence). The CDR3 length is 16 residues. With V trimmed by 4 bases and J by 0 bases, 7 bases remained unmatched.

The chain couples TRBV30 to TRBJ1-3, with D possibly matching TRBD1 (5 bases). Trimming removed 3 bases from V and 4 bases from J, with 10 bases in between. The CDR3 contains 13 residues. Germline V gene sequence: CDR1 GTSNPN, CDR2 SVGIG (reference sequence). Here the CDR3 DNA reads TGTGCCTGGAGGGACAAGGCGGGAAACACCATATATTTT. Protein product: CAWRDKAGNTIYF.

This clone was seen a handful of times. The chain combines TRBV19 with TRBJ2-1; 9 nucleotides align to TRBD2. The germline V gene has CDR1 LNHDA and CDR2 SQIVND (reference sequence). Trimming cost V 3 bases and J 0 bases; bases outside gene matches: 9. This CDR3 comprises 18 residues. The CDR3 is CASSMRGGLMSSYNEQFF. The CDR3 DNA reads as TGTGCCAGTAGTATGCGGGGGGGATTAATGAGCTCCTACAATGAGCAGTTCTTC.

The chain links TRBV19 to TRBJ2-3, with TRBD2 matching 7 bases. The junction had 7 bases not matched to a gene; V was cut back by 1 base and J by 0 bases. The germline CDR1 and CDR2 sequences are LNHDA and SQIVND (reference sequence). The CDR3 extends over 17 amino acids. This chain's CDR3 is CASSIVSSGTSTDTQYF. The CDR3 DNA follows: TGTGCCAGTAGTATAGTATCTAGCGGTACGAGCACAGATACGCAGTATTTT.

V is TRBV4-1 and J is TRBJ2-1, with D possibly TRBD1 on 6 matching bases. The CDR3 loop spans 13 amino acids. The germline CDR1 and CDR2 sequences are MGHRA and YSYEKL. Trimming removed 1 base at V and 8 bases at J, with 9 bases between. Written as DNA, the CDR3 is TGCGCCAGCAGCCAAGCAGGGGTCCATGAGCAGTTCTTC. Amino acid sequence: CASSQAGVHEQFF.

This clone has only one observation. The chain employs TRBV4-3 and TRBJ2-1; 10 bases map to TRBD1. The CDR3 loop spans 16 amino acids. Germline V gene lookup returns CDR1 LGHNA and CDR2 YSLEER. V shed 2 bases and J 2 bases; nucleotides not matched to a gene: 3. DNA of the CDR3: TGCGCCAGCAGCCAATCGGGACAGGGGACCTACAATGAGCAGTTCTTC. This encodes CASSQSGQGTYNEQFF.

This clone was seen only a few times. J is TRBJ1-4 and V is TRBV6-6; 7 bases match TRBD1. The CDR3 has 13 amino acids. After removal of 7 bases from V and 11 bases from J, the junction contained 10 bases not matched to a gene. Germline V gives CDR1 MNHNY, CDR2 SVGAGI (reference sequence). The CDR3: CASTRTGSGKLFF. The CDR3 coding sequence is TGTGCCAGCACACGGACAGGCTCGGGGAAACTGTTTTTT.

The rearrangement uses TRBV10-3 and TRBJ2-3; 7 bases are a match to TRBD2. V was clipped by 10 bases and J by 2 bases; unmatched bases: 12. The CDR3 is made up of 15 amino acids. Germline values: CDR1 ENHRY, CDR2 SYGVKD. The CDR3 protein is CATSLAGPTTDTQYF. The CDR3 DNA sequence: TGTGCCACGAGCTTAGCGGGTCCAACCACAGATACGCAGTATTTT.